The T cell receptor (beta chain) under discussion was sequenced for a study of CD8 T cells in ankylosing spondylitis (dated by TCRdb to about 2017). Broadly, across the study: The study set out to find disease-linked TCR variants by profiling T cell receptor beta repertoires in ankylosing spondylitis patients and healthy donors. The full study cohort was made up of approximately 27 ankylosing spondylitis patients and roughly 100 healthy donors. Peripheral blood was sampled, and synovial fluid was also collected from ankylosing spondylitis patients.

Worth noting for this clonotype: Its recognized antigen is unknown. Base qualities are missing; no much larger clone stands one base away.

V and J are truncated by 3 bases and 3 bases respectively, leaving an intervening sequence of 15 bases. Inclusive of the bounding cysteine and phenylalanine, the CDR3 is 15 residues long. Just the 45-base CDR3 DNA is kept, in frame starting at base 1. Taken from the germline V gene (reference sequence), the CDR1 and CDR2 loops are DFQATT and SNEGSKA. The research as a whole found: The disease-linked clones showed a CD8+ phenotype and occurred at relatively low frequencies in peripheral blood. Blood from ankylosing spondylitis patients appeared to be characterized by a TCR beta motif made up of several highly homologous amino acid variants. Some motif variants had previously been reported in the synovial fluid and blood of reactive arthritis patients, which suggests shared mechanisms of disease initiation. The disease-linked clones were reported as significantly enriched in matched synovial fluid samples from ankylosing spondylitis patients.

The sequencing machine was an Illumina HiSeq 2500. Quantitative 5'-RACE with molecular barcodes was used to prepare TCR beta libraries. On the study's bioinformatics: To identify disease-linked TCR variants, a new computational method was used, one built on a probabilistic model of VDJ rearrangement. The raw public reads went through TCRdb reprocessing: fastp at Q25, MiXCR clone calling, in-frame beta chains kept. Rows with a matching CDR3 protein are joined into one entry that keeps the most common DNA and genes. TCRdb, not the authors, supplied the V and J calls. A total of around 320,000 distinct CDR3 sequences appear in this sample, roughly 20% of them only once. The ten largest clones add up to roughly 3.6% of the sample.

This receptor was taken from a female donor with ankylosing spondylitis or in good health (not recorded which). The sequencing sample was made of blood, either unsorted or a sorted T cell fraction (not recorded which). The V and J segments used are TRBV20-1 and TRBJ2-1, with the D gene not clear enough to name. The nucleotides read TGCAGTGCTAGTGGAGCCGGCCTACACTACAATGAGCAGTTCTTC. Translated, this gives CSASGAGLHYNEQFF.